One and the same sample provided the 13 T cell receptor beta chains below, sequenced in a study of Ad26.COV2.S vaccination and SARS-CoV-2 variants. Specified treatment: roughly 19 received Ad26.COV2.S at low or high dose, single or two shots; several received placebo; per-sample allocation not given. Following the first vaccine or placebo injection, samples were taken on day 63. The table came from immunoSEQ multiplex PCR; TCRdb's copy has only in-frame clones and leaves some out. The sample records approximately 300,000 clones, around four fifths being singletons. The sample was peripheral blood, taken in a trial of Ad26.COV2.S vaccine versus placebo. All receptors derive from a person between 18 and 60 years old who received the Ad26.COV2.S COVID-19 vaccine or a placebo.

The rearrangement joins TRBV6-5 to TRBJ1-3; D uncertain. Trimming pared 4 bases from V and 2 bases from J, leaving 15 bases between. The CDR3 spans 16 residues. Germline loops: CDR1 MNHEY, CDR2 SVGAGI. CDR3 amino acids: CASSSSSPVPGNTIYF. The CDR3 region has the DNA TGTGCCAGCAGTTCCTCCAGCCCCGTGCCTGGAAACACCATATATTTT.

CDR3 bases: TGCGCCAGCAGCTTGGCCGTCCTTGGTGGCTACACCTTC. The encoded protein is CASSLAVLGGYTF. The chain has TRBV5-1 and TRBJ1-2; no definite D call. The V and J ends lost 0 bases and 7 bases respectively, with 10 bases between them. There are 13 residues in the CDR3. Per the germline V gene, CDR1 is SGHRS and CDR2 is YFSETQ.

This chain joins TRBV15 and TRBJ2-7; unclear D gene. The CDR3 has 18 amino acids. The V gene's germline CDR1 is LNHNV and CDR2 YYDKDF (reference sequence). V lost 1 base and J 7 bases, leaving 26 bases between the germline ends. Here the CDR3 DNA reads TGTGCCACCAGCAGAGCCTCTCTAGAGTTTCCCGGTGTTCGGGAGCAGTACTTC. This sequence encodes CATSRASLEFPGVREQYF.

V is TRBV27 and J is TRBJ2-1, with D perhaps matching TRBD1 (5 bases). Germline V gives CDR1 MNHEY, CDR2 SMNVEV (reference sequence). The CDR3 sequence is 14 residues long. The V end lost 2 bases, the J end lost 3 bases, and 8 bases lay between the germline ends. For the CDR3, the DNA is TGTGCCAGCAGTTTAAGCAGGGTCTACAATGAGCAGTTCTTC. It is translated as CASSLSRVYNEQFF.

This clone has just one count. The chain carries TRBV5-1 and TRBJ1-5; D remains unclear. Germline values: CDR1 SGHRS, CDR2 YFSETQ. Between the trimmed V and J ends, which lost 0 bases and 4 bases, there was a span of 11 bases. This CDR3 region has 15 residues. This chain's CDR3 is CASSLVPQKNQPQHF. CDR3 nucleotide sequence: TGCGCCAGCAGCTTGGTCCCACAGAAGAATCAGCCCCAGCATTTT.

The gene calls are TRBV5-1 and TRBJ2-4, with a weak D call TRBD2 (5 bases). Germline values: CDR1 SGHRS, CDR2 YFSETQ. The V gene lost 2 bases and the J gene lost 5 bases, with 11 bases spanning the gap. This CDR3 is built from 14 residues. The chain's CDR3 is CASSFGNDENIQYF. Here the CDR3 DNA reads TGCGCCAGCAGCTTCGGGAACGATGAAAACATTCAGTACTTC. Based on the CDR3 plus reference TRBV5-1 and TRBJ2-4, the full variable domain is KAGVTQTPRYLIKTRGQQVTLSCSPISGHRSVSWYQQTPGQGLQFLFEYFSETQRNKGNFPGRFSGRQFSNSRSEMNVSTLELGDSALYLCASSFGNDENIQYFGAGTRLSVL.

The chain employs TRBV2 and TRBJ2-7, with 8 bases identical to TRBD2. The CDR3 is made up of 14 amino acids. Germline CDR1 reads SNHLY; CDR2 reads FYNNEI. V lost 6 bases and J lost 0; bases outside the gene matches: 4. The CDR3 protein is CASRTGTSSYEQYF. As DNA, the CDR3 is TGTGCCAGCAGGACGGGGACTAGCTCCTACGAGCAGTACTTC.

This chain uses TRBV15 with TRBJ1-6; unclear D gene. V dropped 0 bases and J dropped 10 bases, with 16 bases sitting between them. The CDR3 extends over 16 amino acids. Germline assignment: CDR1 LNHNV and CDR2 YYDKDF (reference sequence). The CDR3 DNA sequence: TGTGCCACCAGCAGAGATCGGACGGTTCTCCAATCACCCCTCCACTTT. Translating gives CATSRDRTVLQSPLHF. Variable domain in full (rest from reference TRBV15 and TRBJ1-6): DAMVIQNPRYQVTQFGKPVTLSCSQTLNHNVMYWYQQKSSQAPKLLFHYYDKDFNNEADTPDNFQSRRPNTSFCFLDIRSPGLGDTAMYLCATSRDRTVLQSPLHFGNGTRLTVT.

This clone was detected many times. V and J are TRBV7-9 and TRBJ2-7; 10 bases agree with TRBD1. CDR1 is SEHNR, CDR2 FQNEAQ, per germline (reference sequence). This CDR3 is built from 15 residues. With V trimmed by 5 bases and J by 6 bases, 10 bases remained unmatched. This CDR3 is CASSPATGTGAEQYF. The CDR3 DNA is TGTGCCAGCAGCCCCGCAACCGGGACAGGGGCCGAGCAGTACTTC.

This clone was seen once. CDR3 residues: CASSLGWRDTNYGYTF. CDR3 nucleotide sequence: TGTGCCAGCAGCTTAGGGTGGAGAGATACTAACTATGGCTACACCTTC. V gene TRBV13 combines with J gene TRBJ1-2; D call uncertain. Trimming stripped 0 bases from V and 0 bases from J, with 11 bases between. The germline V gene encodes CDR1 PRHDT and CDR2 FYEKMQ (reference sequence). CDR3 size: 16 residues.

This sequence joins TRBV28 and TRBJ1-1, with D hard to call. CDR3 length: 14 amino acids. The V gene's germline CDR1 is MDHEN and CDR2 SYDVKM. The V gene lost 2 bases and the J gene lost 1 base, with 8 bases spanning the gap. The CDR3: CASSLGIGNTEAFF. The CDR3 DNA reads as TGTGCCAGCAGTTTAGGTATCGGGAACACTGAAGCTTTCTTT.

V is TRBV2 and J is TRBJ1-1; TRBD1 is a possible D gene (6 bases). Germline CDR1 SNHLY, CDR2 FYNNEI. Trimming left V 6 bases short and J 0 bases short, with 14 bases between. CDR3 size: 15 residues. The CDR3: CASRDTGTLNTEAFF. In nucleotides, the CDR3 is TGTGCCAGCAGAGATACCGGGACACTGAACACTGAAGCTTTCTTT.

This chain uses TRBV5-8 with TRBJ1-1; D remains ambiguous. Between the trimmed V and J ends, which lost 0 bases and 11 bases, there was a span of 14 bases. The CDR3 spans 13 residues. Germline lookup yields CDR1 SGHTS and CDR2 YDEGEE. For the CDR3, the DNA is TGTGCCAGCAGCTTGGGGAAGGGAAGGGTTGCTTTCTTT. Its protein is CASSLGKGRVAFF.